The 8 T cell receptor beta chains presented below share a single source sample, sequenced in a study of technical replicates of blood from a few donors. Sequenced by immunoSEQ multiplex PCR; TCRdb stores in-frame clones only, minus some. The table has approximately 84,000 clones, roughly 98% seen once. What was sequenced was T cells isolated from PBMCs. The receptor set was obtained from a human donor in good health.

This chain uses TRBV25-1 with TRBJ1-1; D possibly corresponds to TRBD1 (6 bases). The CDR3 covers 12 residues. V lost 10 bases and J 6 bases, leaving 15 bases between the germline ends. Germline V lookup: CDR1 MGHDK, CDR2 SYGVNS. CDR3 DNA: TGTGCCACGCCCTTGGGGGGGCCTGAAGCTTTCTTT. Protein product: CATPLGGPEAFF.

The CDR3 bases are TGTGCCAGCACCTCTCTGACGGAGAATTCACCCCTCCACTTT. Its translation is CASTSLTENSPLHF. The chain has TRBV5-6 and TRBJ1-6; D is ambiguous. This CDR3 region has 14 residues. Germline V gene lookup returns CDR1 SGHDT and CDR2 YYEEEE. V lost 6 bases and J lost 7, with 14 bases in between.

Only a few counts were recorded for this clone. This rearrangement joins TRBV27 to TRBJ2-5; D might be TRBD2 (6 bases). The CDR3 length is 14 residues. In germline, CDR1 is MNHEY, CDR2 SMNVEV (reference sequence). V was cut by 2 bases and J by 5 bases, with 12 bases left in between. CDR3 coding DNA: TGTGCCAGCAGTTTAATGGGGGGAAGGGAGACCCAGTACTTC. Amino acid sequence: CASSLMGGRETQYF.

The chain couples TRBV29-1 to TRBJ2-1; 7 bases align to TRBD1. The trim removed 5 bases at V and 5 bases at J, leaving 3 bases unmatched. Germline V gene sequence: CDR1 SQVTM, CDR2 ANQGSEA. The length of the CDR3 is 12 residues. CDR3 sequence reads: CSVPTGNNEQFF. The DNA for the CDR3 is TGCAGCGTTCCGACAGGGAACAATGAGCAGTTCTTC.

This chain joins TRBV5-1 and TRBJ2-7; 8 bases are shared with TRBD1. Germline-derived CDR1 and CDR2 are SGHRS and YFSETQ. Unmatched junction bases numbered 6, after V lost 6 bases and J lost 4 bases. This CDR3 region has 13 residues. The CDR3: CASTPGQGYEQYF. As DNA, the CDR3 is TGCGCCAGCACCCCCGGACAGGGTTACGAGCAGTACTTC.

This clone was seen once. The V and J genes are TRBV29-1 and TRBJ2-7, with D tentatively TRBD2 (5 bases). The length of the CDR3 is 13 residues. V lost 5 bases to trimming and J lost 3 bases, with 14 bases between them. Germline CDR1 SQVTM, CDR2 ANQGSEA. The CDR3 DNA sequence: TGCAGCGTTAGATCCGGGGAGAACTACGAGCAGTACTTC. It yields the protein CSVRSGENYEQYF.

The gene calls are TRBV19 and TRBJ2-1; 8 bases agree with TRBD1. This CDR3 comprises 16 residues. CDR1 is LNHDA, CDR2 SQIVND, per germline (reference sequence). V lost 6 bases and J lost 4; bases outside the gene matches: 11. In DNA form, the CDR3 reads TGTGCCAGTAGCCCTGTTTCAGGGACAGGATACAATGAGCAGTTCTTC. Translation gives CASSPVSGTGYNEQFF.

This chain links TRBV18 with TRBJ2-3; the D gene is possibly TRBD1 (6 bases). CDR3 length: 14 amino acids. Trimming left V 6 bases short and J 9 bases short, with 19 bases between. Germline V gene lookup returns CDR1 KGHSH and CDR2 LQKENI. The CDR3 is CASSPTSQGRTQYF. In nucleotides, the CDR3 is TGTGCCAGCTCGCCTACCTCACAGGGACGAACGCAGTATTTT.